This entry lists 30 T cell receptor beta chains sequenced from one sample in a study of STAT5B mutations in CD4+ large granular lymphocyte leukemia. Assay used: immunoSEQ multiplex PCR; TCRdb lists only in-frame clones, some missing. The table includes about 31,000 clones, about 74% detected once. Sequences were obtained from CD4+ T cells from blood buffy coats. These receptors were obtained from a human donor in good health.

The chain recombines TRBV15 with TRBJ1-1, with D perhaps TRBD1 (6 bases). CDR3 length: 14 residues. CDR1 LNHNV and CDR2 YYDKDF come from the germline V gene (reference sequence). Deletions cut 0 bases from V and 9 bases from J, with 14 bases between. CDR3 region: CATSRDGGGGKAFF. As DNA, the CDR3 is TGTGCCACCAGCAGAGATGGAGGGGGAGGGAAAGCTTTCTTT. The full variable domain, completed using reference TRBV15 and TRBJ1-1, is DAMVIQNPRYQVTQFGKPVTLSCSQTLNHNVMYWYQQKSSQAPKLLFHYYDKDFNNEADTPDNFQSRRPNTSFCFLDIRSPGLGDTAMYLCATSRDGGGGKAFFGQGTRLTVV.

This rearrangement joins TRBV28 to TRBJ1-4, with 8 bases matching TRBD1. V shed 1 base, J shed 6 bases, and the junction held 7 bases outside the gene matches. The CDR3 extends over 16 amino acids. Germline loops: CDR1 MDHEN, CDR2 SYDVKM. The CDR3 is CASSLFGQGRDEKLFF. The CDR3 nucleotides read TGTGCCAGCAGTTTATTCGGACAGGGTAGGGATGAAAAACTGTTTTTT.

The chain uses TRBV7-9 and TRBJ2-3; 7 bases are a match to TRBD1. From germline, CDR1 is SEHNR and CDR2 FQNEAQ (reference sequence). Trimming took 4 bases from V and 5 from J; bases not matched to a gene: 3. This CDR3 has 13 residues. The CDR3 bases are TGTGCCAGCAGCTCCTCAGGGGGAGATACGCAGTATTTT. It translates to CASSSSGGDTQYF.

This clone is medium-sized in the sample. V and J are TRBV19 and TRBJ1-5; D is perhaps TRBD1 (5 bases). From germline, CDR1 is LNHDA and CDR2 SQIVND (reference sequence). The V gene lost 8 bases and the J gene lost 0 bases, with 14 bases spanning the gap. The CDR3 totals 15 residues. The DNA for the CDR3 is TGTGCCAGTGATATGGGGCAGCATAGCAATCAGCCCCAGCATTTT. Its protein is CASDMGQHSNQPQHF.

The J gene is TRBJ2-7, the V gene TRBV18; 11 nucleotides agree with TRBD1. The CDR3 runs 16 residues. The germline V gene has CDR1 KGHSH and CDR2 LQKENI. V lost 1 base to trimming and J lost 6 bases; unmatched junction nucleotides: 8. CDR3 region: CASSPRGGQGEVEQYF. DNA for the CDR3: TGTGCCAGCTCACCACGGGGGGGACAGGGGGAAGTCGAGCAGTACTTC.

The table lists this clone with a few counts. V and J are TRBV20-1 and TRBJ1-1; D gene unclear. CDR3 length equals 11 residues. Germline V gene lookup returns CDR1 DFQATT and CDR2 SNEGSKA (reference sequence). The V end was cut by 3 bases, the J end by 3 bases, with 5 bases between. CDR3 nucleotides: TGCAGTGCTAGTCTGCACACTGAAGCTTTCTTT. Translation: CSASLHTEAFF.

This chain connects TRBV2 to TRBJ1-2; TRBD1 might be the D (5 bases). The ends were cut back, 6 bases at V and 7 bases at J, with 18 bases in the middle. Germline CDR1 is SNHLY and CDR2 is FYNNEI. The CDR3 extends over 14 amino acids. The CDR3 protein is CASRRRGREGGYTF. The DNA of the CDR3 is TGTGCCAGCAGGCGGCGGGGCAGGGAGGGTGGCTACACCTTC.

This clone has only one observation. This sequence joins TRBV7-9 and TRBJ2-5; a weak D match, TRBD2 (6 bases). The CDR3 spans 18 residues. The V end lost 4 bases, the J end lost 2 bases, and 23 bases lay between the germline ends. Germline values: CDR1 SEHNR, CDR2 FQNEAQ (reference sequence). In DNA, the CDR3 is TGTGCCAGCAGCTCTATTGGATTGGGGGGTCCGAAACAAGAGACCCAGTACTTC. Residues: CASSSIGLGGPKQETQYF.

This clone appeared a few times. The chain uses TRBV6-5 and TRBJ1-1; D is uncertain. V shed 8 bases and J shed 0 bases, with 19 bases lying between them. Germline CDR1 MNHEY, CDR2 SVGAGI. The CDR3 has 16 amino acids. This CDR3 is CASGSARGLVNTEAFF. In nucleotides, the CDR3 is TGTGCCAGCGGTTCAGCCCGAGGCCTGGTGAACACTGAAGCTTTCTTT.

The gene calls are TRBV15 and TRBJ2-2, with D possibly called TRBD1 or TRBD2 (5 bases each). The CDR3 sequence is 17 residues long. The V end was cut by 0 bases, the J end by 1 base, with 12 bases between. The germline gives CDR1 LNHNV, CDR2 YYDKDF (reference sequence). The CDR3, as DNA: TGTGCCACCAGCAGAGATCCACCGGGGCTGAACACCGGGGAGCTGTTTTTT. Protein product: CATSRDPPGLNTGELFF. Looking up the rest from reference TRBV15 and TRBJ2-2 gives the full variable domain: DAMVIQNPRYQVTQFGKPVTLSCSQTLNHNVMYWYQQKSSQAPKLLFHYYDKDFNNEADTPDNFQSRRPNTSFCFLDIRSPGLGDTAMYLCATSRDPPGLNTGELFFGEGSRLTVL.

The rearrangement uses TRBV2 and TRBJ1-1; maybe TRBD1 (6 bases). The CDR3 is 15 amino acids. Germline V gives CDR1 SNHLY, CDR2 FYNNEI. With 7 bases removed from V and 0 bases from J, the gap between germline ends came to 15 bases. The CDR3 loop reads CASKQQGLMNTEAFF. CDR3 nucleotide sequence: TGTGCCAGCAAGCAACAGGGTCTCATGAACACTGAAGCTTTCTTT. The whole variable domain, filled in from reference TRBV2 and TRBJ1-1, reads EPEVTQTPSHQVTQMGQEVILRCVPISNHLYFYWYRQILGQKVEFLVSFYNNEISEKSEIFDDQFSVERPDGSNFTLKIRSTKLEDSAMYFCASKQQGLMNTEAFFGQGTRLTVV.

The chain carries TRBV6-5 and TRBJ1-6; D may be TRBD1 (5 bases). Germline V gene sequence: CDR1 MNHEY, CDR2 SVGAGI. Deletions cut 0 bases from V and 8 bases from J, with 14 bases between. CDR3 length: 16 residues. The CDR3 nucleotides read TGTGCCAGCAGTTACTCGATCAGCCCGGGGGATTCACCCCTCCACTTT. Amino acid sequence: CASSYSISPGDSPLHF.

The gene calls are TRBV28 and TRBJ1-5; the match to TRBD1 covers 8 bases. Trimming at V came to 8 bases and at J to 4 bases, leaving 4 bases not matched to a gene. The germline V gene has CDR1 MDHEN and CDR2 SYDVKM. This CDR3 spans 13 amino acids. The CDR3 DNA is TGTGCCAGCCGGACAGGGTCAAATCAGCCCCAGCATTTT. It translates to CASRTGSNQPQHF.

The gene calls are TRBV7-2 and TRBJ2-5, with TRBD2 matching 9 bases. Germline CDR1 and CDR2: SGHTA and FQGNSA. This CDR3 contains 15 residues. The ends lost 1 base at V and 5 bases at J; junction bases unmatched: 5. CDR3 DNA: TGTGCCAGCAGCTTAGGGGCGGGGGGGCCCGAGACCCAGTACTTC. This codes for CASSLGAGGPETQYF.

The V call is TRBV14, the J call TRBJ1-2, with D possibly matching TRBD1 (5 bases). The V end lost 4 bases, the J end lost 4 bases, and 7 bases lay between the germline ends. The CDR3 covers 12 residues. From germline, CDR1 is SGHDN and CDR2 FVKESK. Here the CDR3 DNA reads TGTGCCAGCAGCCGGGGGGGCTATGGCTACACCTTC. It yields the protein CASSRGGYGYTF.

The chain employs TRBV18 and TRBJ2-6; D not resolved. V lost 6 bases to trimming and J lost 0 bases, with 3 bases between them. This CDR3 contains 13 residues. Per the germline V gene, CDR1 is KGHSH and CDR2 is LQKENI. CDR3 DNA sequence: TGTGCCAGCTCTGACTCTGGGGCCAACGTCCTGACTTTC. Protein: CASSDSGANVLTF. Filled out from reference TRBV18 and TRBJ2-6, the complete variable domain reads NAGVMQNPRHLVRRRGQEARLRCSPMKGHSHVYWYRQLPEEGLKFMVYLQKENIIDESGMPKERFSAEFPKEGPSILRIQQVVRGDSAAYFCASSDSGANVLTFGAGSRLTVL.

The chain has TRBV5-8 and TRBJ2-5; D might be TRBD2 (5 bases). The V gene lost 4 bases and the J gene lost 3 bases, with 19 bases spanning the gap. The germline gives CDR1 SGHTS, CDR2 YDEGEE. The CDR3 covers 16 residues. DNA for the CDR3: TGTGCCAGCAGCCTGGGTGGCTTAGCGCCCAAAGAGACCCAGTACTTC. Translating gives CASSLGGLAPKETQYF.

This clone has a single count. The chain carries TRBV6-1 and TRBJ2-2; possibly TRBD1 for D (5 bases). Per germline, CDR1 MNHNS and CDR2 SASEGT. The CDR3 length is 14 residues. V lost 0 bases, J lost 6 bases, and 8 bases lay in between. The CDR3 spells CASSEARGAGELFF. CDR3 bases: TGTGCCAGCAGTGAAGCTAGGGGTGCCGGGGAGCTGTTTTTT.

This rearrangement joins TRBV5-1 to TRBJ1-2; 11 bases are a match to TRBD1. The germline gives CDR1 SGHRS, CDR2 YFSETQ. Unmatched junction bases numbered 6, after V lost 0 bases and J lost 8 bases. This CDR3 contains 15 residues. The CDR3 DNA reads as TGCGCCAGCAGCTTGGCCCCCGGGACAGGGGGAGGCTACACCTTC. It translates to CASSLAPGTGGGYTF.

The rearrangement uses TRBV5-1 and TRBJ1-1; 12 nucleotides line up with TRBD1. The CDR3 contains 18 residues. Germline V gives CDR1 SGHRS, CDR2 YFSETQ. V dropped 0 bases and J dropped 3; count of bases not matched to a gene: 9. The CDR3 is CASSLDVGQGAKDTEAFF. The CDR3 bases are TGCGCCAGCAGCTTGGATGTGGGACAGGGGGCTAAGGACACTGAAGCTTTCTTT.

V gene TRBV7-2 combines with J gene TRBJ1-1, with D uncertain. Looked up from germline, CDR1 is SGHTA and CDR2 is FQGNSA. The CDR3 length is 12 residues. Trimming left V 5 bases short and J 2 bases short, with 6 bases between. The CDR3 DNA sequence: TGTGCCAGCAGCAGACCCAACACTGAAGCTTTCTTT. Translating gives CASSRPNTEAFF.

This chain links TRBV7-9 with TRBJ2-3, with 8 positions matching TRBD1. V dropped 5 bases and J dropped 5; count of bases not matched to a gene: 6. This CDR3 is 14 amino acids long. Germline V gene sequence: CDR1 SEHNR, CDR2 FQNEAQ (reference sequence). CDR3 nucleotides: TGTGCCAGCAGCCCCAGACAGGGGTTAGATACGCAGTATTTT. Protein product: CASSPRQGLDTQYF.

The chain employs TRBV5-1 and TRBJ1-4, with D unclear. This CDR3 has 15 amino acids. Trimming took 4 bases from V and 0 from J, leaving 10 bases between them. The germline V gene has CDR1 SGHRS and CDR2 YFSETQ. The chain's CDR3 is CASSAAGTTNEKLFF. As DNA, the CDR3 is TGCGCCAGCAGCGCCGCCGGGACAACTAATGAAAAACTGTTTTTT. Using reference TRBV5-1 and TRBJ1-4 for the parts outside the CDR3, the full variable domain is KAGVTQTPRYLIKTRGQQVTLSCSPISGHRSVSWYQQTPGQGLQFLFEYFSETQRNKGNFPGRFSGRQFSNSRSEMNVSTLELGDSALYLCASSAAGTTNEKLFFGSGTQLSVL.

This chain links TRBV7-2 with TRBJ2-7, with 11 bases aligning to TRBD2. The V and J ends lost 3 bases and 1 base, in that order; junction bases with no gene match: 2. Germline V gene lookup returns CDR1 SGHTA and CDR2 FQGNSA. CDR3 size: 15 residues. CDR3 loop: CASSLPSGRSYEQYF. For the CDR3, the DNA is TGTGCCAGCAGCTTGCCTAGCGGGAGGTCCTACGAGCAGTACTTC.

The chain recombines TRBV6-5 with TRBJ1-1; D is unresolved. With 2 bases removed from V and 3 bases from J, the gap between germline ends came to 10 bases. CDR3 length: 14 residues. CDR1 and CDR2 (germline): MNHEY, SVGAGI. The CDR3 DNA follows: TGTGCCAGCAGTTACCTCGAAAGATACACTGAAGCTTTCTTT. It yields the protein CASSYLERYTEAFF.

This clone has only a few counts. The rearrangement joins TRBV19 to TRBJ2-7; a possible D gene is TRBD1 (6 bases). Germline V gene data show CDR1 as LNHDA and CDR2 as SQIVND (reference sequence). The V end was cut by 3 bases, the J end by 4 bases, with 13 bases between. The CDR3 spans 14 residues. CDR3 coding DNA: TGTGCCAGTAGTATCATGGGGGCGAGGTACGAGCAGTACTTC. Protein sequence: CASSIMGARYEQYF.

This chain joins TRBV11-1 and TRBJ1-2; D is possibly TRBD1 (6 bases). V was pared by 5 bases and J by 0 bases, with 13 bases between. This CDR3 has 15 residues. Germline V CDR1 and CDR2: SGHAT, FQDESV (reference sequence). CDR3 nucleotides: TGTGCCAGCAGCCCTAGGACAGCAGCTAACTATGGCTACACCTTC. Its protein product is CASSPRTAANYGYTF.

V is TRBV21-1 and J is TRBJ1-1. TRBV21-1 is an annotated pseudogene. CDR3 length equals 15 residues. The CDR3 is CASRPHPRMNTEAFF. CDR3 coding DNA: TGTGCCAGCAGACCTCACCCCCGGATGAACACTGAAGCTTTCTTT.

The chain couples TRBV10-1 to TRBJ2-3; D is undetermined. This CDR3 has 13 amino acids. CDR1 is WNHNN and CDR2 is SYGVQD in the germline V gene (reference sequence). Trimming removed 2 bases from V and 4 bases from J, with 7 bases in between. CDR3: CASSEAQADTQYF. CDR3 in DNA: TGCGCCAGCAGTGAGGCCCAGGCAGATACGCAGTATTTT.

CDR3 nucleotides: TGTGCCAGCAGCTTGTATATAGGGGATCAGCCCCAGCATTTT. As protein: CASSLYIGDQPQHF. This sequence joins TRBV5-5 and TRBJ1-5; possibly TRBD1 for D (5 bases). The CDR3 contains 14 residues. The V gene lost 1 base and the J gene lost 5 bases, with 10 bases spanning the gap. CDR1 SGHKS and CDR2 YYEKEE come from the germline V gene (reference sequence).